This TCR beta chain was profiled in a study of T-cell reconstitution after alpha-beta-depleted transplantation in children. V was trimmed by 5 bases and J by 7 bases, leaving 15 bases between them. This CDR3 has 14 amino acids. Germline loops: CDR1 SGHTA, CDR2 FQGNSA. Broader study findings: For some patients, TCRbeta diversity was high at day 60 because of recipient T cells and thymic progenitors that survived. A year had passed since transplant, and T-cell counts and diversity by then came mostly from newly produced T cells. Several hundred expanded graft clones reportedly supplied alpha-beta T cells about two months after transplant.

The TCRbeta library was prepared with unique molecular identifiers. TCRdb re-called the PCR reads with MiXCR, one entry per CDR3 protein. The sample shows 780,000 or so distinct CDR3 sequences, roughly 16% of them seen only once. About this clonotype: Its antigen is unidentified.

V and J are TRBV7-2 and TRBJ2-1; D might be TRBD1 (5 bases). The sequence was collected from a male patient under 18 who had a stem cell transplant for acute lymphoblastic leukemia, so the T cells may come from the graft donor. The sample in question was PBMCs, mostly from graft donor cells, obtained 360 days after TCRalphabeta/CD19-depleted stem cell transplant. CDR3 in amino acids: CASSPDRFRNEQFF. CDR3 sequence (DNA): TGTGCCAGCAGCCCTGACAGATTTAGAAATGAGCAGTTCTTC.